A selection of T cell receptor beta chains follows, all from one sample in a study of blood T cell repertoires in COVID-19. The repertoire was sequenced with immunoSEQ multiplex PCR; TCRdb's copy has only in-frame clones and lacks some. The repertoire has 100,000 to 150,000 clones, roughly 82% of them found once; the top ten carry roughly an eighth. The sample consisted of peripheral blood. The origin of the receptors is a human donor in a cohort sampled during active COVID-19. Both conserved end residues are part of each CDR3. Each record gives: D gene, clone size, V gene, CDR3 length, J gene, CDR3 protein, CDR3 DNA. D genes are given only for firm matches. Not every row has a clone size; where given, it reads once, few, many or a size class.

TRBD1	-	TRBV10-2	14	TRBJ2-2	CASSDRVDTGELFF	TGCGCCAGCAGCGACAGGGTTGACACCGGGGAGCTGTTTTTT
TRBD2	-	TRBV5-1	15	TRBJ2-5	CASSLVAGDGETQYF	TGCGCCAGCAGCTTGGTAGCGGGGGACGGGGAGACCCAGTACTTC
TRBD2	-	TRBV5-1	16	TRBJ2-1	CASRPTAAGGPSEQFF	TGCGCCAGCAGACCCACTGCAGCGGGGGGGCCAAGTGAGCAGTTCTTC
TRBD2	-	TRBV10-2	14	TRBJ2-3	CASYMGLASNTQYF	TGCGCCAGTTACATGGGACTAGCATCAAATACGCAGTATTTT
-	-	TRBV28	13	TRBJ2-7	CASSGSPSYEQYF	TGTGCCAGCAGCGGGAGTCCCTCCTACGAGCAGTACTTC
TRBD2	-	TRBV7-2	17	TRBJ2-5	CASSLVGLAGGQETQYF	TGTGCCAGCAGCTTAGTAGGGCTAGCGGGGGGGCAAGAGACCCAGTACTTC
TRBD1	-	TRBV2	16	TRBJ2-3	CASSVVGGGSTDTQYF	TGTGCCAGCAGTGTTGTAGGGGGCGGTAGCACAGATACGCAGTATTTT
-	-	TRBV14	16	TRBJ2-2	CASSQVKRMNTGELFF	TGTGCCAGCAGCCAAGTCAAGCGGATGAACACCGGGGAGCTGTTTTTT
TRBD1	few	TRBV19	18	TRBJ1-1	CASSIGPGGAGVNTEAFF	TGTGCCAGTAGTATAGGTCCAGGGGGAGCGGGGGTGAACACTGAAGCTTTCTTT
TRBD2	once	TRBV7-2	15	TRBJ2-1	CASSLERLAGDEQFF	TGTGCCAGCAGCTTAGAGCGGCTAGCGGGGGATGAGCAGTTCTTC
TRBD2	-	TRBV19	14	TRBJ2-5	CASSILAGSETQYF	TGTGCCAGTAGTATCCTAGCGGGGTCGGAGACCCAGTACTTC
TRBD1	few	TRBV5-1	16	TRBJ2-2	CASSTPDRVDTGELFF	TGCGCCAGCAGCACACCGGACAGGGTTGACACCGGGGAGCTGTTTTTT
TRBD1	-	TRBV27	15	TRBJ2-2	CASSLGQGYTGELFF	TGTGCCAGCAGTTTGGGACAGGGGTACACCGGGGAGCTGTTTTTT
-	-	TRBV2	13	TRBJ2-5	CASSENREETQYF	TGTGCCAGCAGTGAAAACAGGGAGGAGACCCAGTACTTC
-	-	TRBV3-1/TRBV3-2	14	TRBJ2-5	CASSPAGGLETQYF	TGTGCCAGCAGCCCGGCAGGGGGACTAGAGACCCAGTACTTC
TRBD2	-	TRBV27	14	TRBJ2-7	CASSLAGGLDEQYF	TGTGCCAGCAGTCTAGCGGGGGGGCTCGACGAGCAGTACTTC
-	-	TRBV18	13	TRBJ1-4	CASSPKVGEKLFF	TGTGCCAGCTCACCAAAGGTCGGGGAAAAACTGTTTTTT
TRBD1	once	TRBV7-2	13	TRBJ1-2	CASSLADRGGYTF	TGTGCCAGCAGCTTAGCAGACAGGGGTGGCTACACCTTC
-	-	TRBV19	15	TRBJ1-5	CASSIGRTVNQPQHF	TGTGCCAGTAGTATAGGGCGGACAGTCAATCAGCCCCAGCATTTT
TRBD1	-	TRBV7-9	14	TRBJ1-1	CASSWGQTNTEAFF	TGTGCCAGCAGCTGGGGACAGACGAACACTGAAGCTTTCTTT
-	-	TRBV7-8	15	TRBJ1-2	CASSLGAGPGVGYTF	TGTGCCAGCAGCTTAGGAGCAGGGCCTGGGGTCGGCTACACCTTC
TRBD2	-	TRBV11-2	20	TRBJ2-3	CASSLDSALAGGRFTDTQYF	TGTGCCAGCAGCTTAGATTCGGCACTAGCGGGGGGGCGTTTCACAGATACGCAGTATTTT
-	-	TRBV2	13	TRBJ1-1	CASSGQAGTEAFF	TGTGCCAGCAGTGGACAGGCGGGCACTGAAGCTTTCTTT
TRBD1	-	TRBV5-1	16	TRBJ2-2	CASSSLTGANTGELFF	TGCGCCAGCAGCTCCTTGACAGGGGCGAACACCGGGGAGCTGTTTTTT
-	-	TRBV4-1	17	TRBJ1-6	CASSQSPPEGTDSPLHF	TGCGCCAGCAGCCAAAGCCCTCCCGAGGGAACAGATTCACCCCTCCACTTT
-	-	TRBV19	14	TRBJ2-6	CASSRSSGANVLTF	TGTGCCAGTAGTAGGAGCTCTGGGGCCAACGTCCTGACTTTC
-	-	TRBV7-2	13	TRBJ2-7	CASSGQTFYEQYF	TGTGCCAGCAGTGGACAGACTTTTTACGAGCAGTACTTC
-	-	TRBV5-6	11	TRBJ2-3	CASSREDTQYF	TGTGCCAGCAGTAGGGAGGATACGCAGTATTTT